This is a list of T cell receptor beta chains from one sample in a study of T cell responses to AZD1222 COVID-19 vaccine. Assay: immunoSEQ multiplex PCR; the TCRdb copy retains only in-frame clones and omits some. The sample comprises fewer than 150,000 clones, approximately 90% of which are singletons, and 3% to 4% rests with the top ten. The sequences come from peripheral blood, collected 28 days after the second AZD1222 dose. These receptors were obtained from an adult who received the AZD1222 COVID-19 vaccine. The CDR3 runs from the conserved cysteine through the conserved F or W. D genes are given only for firm matches. Size is stated for part of the rows, as once, few or many counts, or as a class when the clone is expanded.

d_call: TRBD1
clone_size: -
j_call: TRBJ1-5
v_call: TRBV19
cdr3_length: 16
cdr3_nt: TGTGCCAGTAGGAGTACAGGGGCAGGAAGCAATCAGCCCCAGCATTTT
cdr3_aa: CASRSTGAGSNQPQHF

d_call: -
clone_size: once
j_call: TRBJ1-1
v_call: TRBV20-1
cdr3_length: 14
cdr3_nt: TGCAGTGCTAGTCGCTTTGGGCGAGGGACTGAAGCTTTCTTT
cdr3_aa: CSASRFGRGTEAFF

d_call: -
clone_size: -
j_call: TRBJ1-5
v_call: TRBV18
cdr3_length: 15
cdr3_nt: TGTGCCAGCTCACAGATTTCCCAGGCCAATCAGCCCCAGCATTTT
cdr3_aa: CASSQISQANQPQHF

d_call: -
clone_size: -
j_call: TRBJ2-3
v_call: TRBV12-5
cdr3_length: 20
cdr3_nt: TGTGCTAGTGGTTTTAGGCCCTTTGGGGGCGCGGTGAGTCCCACAGATACGCAGTATTTT
cdr3_aa: CASGFRPFGGAVSPTDTQYF

d_call: -
clone_size: -
j_call: TRBJ2-5
v_call: TRBV11-2
cdr3_length: 14
cdr3_nt: TGTGCCAGCAGTTCGGGGAGTTGGCAAGAGACCCAGTACTTC
cdr3_aa: CASSSGSWQETQYF

d_call: -
clone_size: -
j_call: TRBJ2-1
v_call: TRBV7-7
cdr3_length: 15
cdr3_nt: TGTGCTAGCAGCACTTCCAGTGTAGCCCGGAATGAGCAGTTCTTC
cdr3_aa: CASSTSSVARNEQFF

d_call: -
clone_size: -
j_call: TRBJ1-6
v_call: TRBV2
cdr3_length: 15
cdr3_nt: TGTGCCAGCAGTGCGCGCGGGGCGGGAGATTCACCCCTCCACTTT
cdr3_aa: CASSARGAGDSPLHF

d_call: -
clone_size: -
j_call: TRBJ1-6
v_call: TRBV28
cdr3_length: 14
cdr3_nt: TGTGCCAGCAGTTCTGGTCGCCTTAATTCACCCCTCCACTTT
cdr3_aa: CASSSGRLNSPLHF

d_call: -
clone_size: -
j_call: TRBJ1-1
v_call: TRBV7-8
cdr3_length: 14
cdr3_nt: TGTGCCAGCAGCCTTACAGCGACGAACACTGAAGCTTTCTTT
cdr3_aa: CASSLTATNTEAFF

d_call: -
clone_size: -
j_call: TRBJ2-1
v_call: TRBV5-1
cdr3_length: 16
cdr3_nt: TGCGCCAGCAGCTTTACCCAGGGGACCTTTGGGGATGAGCAGTTCTTC
cdr3_aa: CASSFTQGTFGDEQFF

d_call: TRBD1
clone_size: -
j_call: TRBJ1-5
v_call: TRBV5-1
cdr3_length: 16
cdr3_nt: TGCGCCAGCAGCTTGGGCCCCGCAGGGGGGGACCAGCCCCAGCATTTT
cdr3_aa: CASSLGPAGGDQPQHF

d_call: -
clone_size: -
j_call: TRBJ1-3
v_call: TRBV7-8
cdr3_length: 13
cdr3_nt: TGTGCCAGCAGCCGAAGGCCGGAAAACTCCATATATTTT
cdr3_aa: CASSRRPENSIYF

d_call: -
clone_size: -
j_call: TRBJ1-2
v_call: TRBV11-2
cdr3_length: 15
cdr3_nt: TGTGCCAGCAGCTTAGACCCCCAGACCTCCCGGGGCTACACCTTC
cdr3_aa: CASSLDPQTSRGYTF

d_call: -
clone_size: -
j_call: TRBJ1-3
v_call: TRBV9
cdr3_length: 17
cdr3_nt: TGTGCCAGCAGCGTAGGGGGAGGGACCGGGTCTGGAAACACCATATATTTT
cdr3_aa: CASSVGGGTGSGNTIYF

d_call: -
clone_size: -
j_call: TRBJ2-1
v_call: TRBV6-5
cdr3_length: 15
cdr3_nt: TGTGCCAGCAGTTACACCTCGAACTCCTACAATGAGCAGTTCTTC
cdr3_aa: CASSYTSNSYNEQFF

d_call: -
clone_size: -
j_call: TRBJ2-1
v_call: TRBV12-5
cdr3_length: 18
cdr3_nt: TGTGCTAGTGGTTACAACCCCGGGACATTCCTTTCCTACAATGAGCAGTTCTTC
cdr3_aa: CASGYNPGTFLSYNEQFF

d_call: -
clone_size: -
j_call: TRBJ1-1
v_call: TRBV5-1
cdr3_length: 14
cdr3_nt: TGCGCCAGCAGCTTGGCCGAAGGGGTGGGGGAAGCTTTCTTT
cdr3_aa: CASSLAEGVGEAFF

d_call: -
clone_size: -
j_call: TRBJ1-1
v_call: TRBV12-5
cdr3_length: 12
cdr3_nt: TGTGCTAGTGGTTCGCCAGGGGAGAGTGCTTTCTTT
cdr3_aa: CASGSPGESAFF

d_call: -
clone_size: -
j_call: TRBJ2-7
v_call: TRBV7-2
cdr3_length: 15
cdr3_nt: TGTGCCAGCAGCTTAAGTGAATACTTGGCCTACGAGCAGTACTTC
cdr3_aa: CASSLSEYLAYEQYF

d_call: -
clone_size: -
j_call: TRBJ1-2
v_call: TRBV2
cdr3_length: 15
cdr3_nt: TGTGCCAGCAGTGAAGAGCCGGGACAACACTATGGCTACACCTTC
cdr3_aa: CASSEEPGQHYGYTF

d_call: TRBD1
clone_size: -
j_call: TRBJ2-7
v_call: TRBV28
cdr3_length: 13
cdr3_nt: TGTGCCAGCAGTTCGCAGGGGGTTGAGGAGCAGTACTTC
cdr3_aa: CASSSQGVEEQYF

d_call: TRBD1
clone_size: -
j_call: TRBJ1-5
v_call: TRBV11-2
cdr3_length: 14
cdr3_nt: TGTGCCAGCAGTTCACAGGGGGCGTATCAGCCCCAGCATTTT
cdr3_aa: CASSSQGAYQPQHF

d_call: -
clone_size: -
j_call: TRBJ1-5
v_call: TRBV21-1
cdr3_length: 17
cdr3_nt: TGTGCCAGCACCCCGAGTTTAGGGGATAATAGCAATCAGCCCCAGCATTTT
cdr3_aa: CASTPSLGDNSNQPQHF

d_call: TRBD1
clone_size: once
j_call: TRBJ2-2
v_call: TRBV5-1
cdr3_length: 15
cdr3_nt: TGCGCCAGCAGCCTACGACAGGGTATCGCCGGGGAGCTGTTTTTT
cdr3_aa: CASSLRQGIAGELFF

d_call: -
clone_size: -
j_call: TRBJ1-1
v_call: TRBV28
cdr3_length: 12
cdr3_nt: TGTGCCACCATGGGGGGGAACACTGAAGCTTTCTTT
cdr3_aa: CATMGGNTEAFF

d_call: TRBD1
clone_size: -
j_call: TRBJ1-5
v_call: TRBV30
cdr3_length: 14
cdr3_nt: TGTGCCTGGAGCACTGGGACAGACAATCAGCCCCAGCATTTT
cdr3_aa: CAWSTGTDNQPQHF

d_call: -
clone_size: -
j_call: TRBJ2-3
v_call: TRBV5-1
cdr3_length: 13
cdr3_nt: TGCGCCAGCAGCTTGCAGGGGCCAGATACGCAGTATTTT
cdr3_aa: CASSLQGPDTQYF

d_call: -
clone_size: -
j_call: TRBJ1-2
v_call: TRBV5-6
cdr3_length: 11
cdr3_nt: TGTGCCAGCAGCTTGGGCTATGGCTACACCTTC
cdr3_aa: CASSLGYGYTF

d_call: TRBD1
clone_size: -
j_call: TRBJ1-4
v_call: TRBV9
cdr3_length: 16
cdr3_nt: TGTGCCAGCAGCTTATACACAGGGGGTTATAATGAAAAACTGTTTTTT
cdr3_aa: CASSLYTGGYNEKLFF

d_call: TRBD1
clone_size: -
j_call: TRBJ1-6
v_call: TRBV6-5
cdr3_length: 15
cdr3_nt: TGTGCCAGCAACCTCCCGGGACAGGGAGGTTCACCCCTCCACTTT
cdr3_aa: CASNLPGQGGSPLHF

d_call: -
clone_size: -
j_call: TRBJ1-5
v_call: TRBV6-6
cdr3_length: 14
cdr3_nt: TGTGCCAGCAGTGCGCAAGACAGGAATCAGCCCCAGCATTTT
cdr3_aa: CASSAQDRNQPQHF

d_call: -
clone_size: -
j_call: TRBJ2-5
v_call: TRBV5-6
cdr3_length: 15
cdr3_nt: TGTGCCAGCAGCCTAGATACGGAGCGACGGGAGACCCAGTACTTC
cdr3_aa: CASSLDTERRETQYF

d_call: -
clone_size: once
j_call: TRBJ1-2
v_call: TRBV27
cdr3_length: 16
cdr3_nt: TGTGCCAGCAGTTTATCGATTGTGGGAGGGTCATATGGCTACACCTTC
cdr3_aa: CASSLSIVGGSYGYTF

d_call: -
clone_size: -
j_call: TRBJ1-5
v_call: TRBV19
cdr3_length: 12
cdr3_nt: TGTGCCAGTAGTAGGGGGGATCAGCCCCAGCATTTT
cdr3_aa: CASSRGDQPQHF

d_call: -
clone_size: -
j_call: TRBJ1-1
v_call: TRBV5-1
cdr3_length: 16
cdr3_nt: TGCGCCAGCAGCGTGGGGGGGACTGACGCTGGTACTGAAGCTTTCTTT
cdr3_aa: CASSVGGTDAGTEAFF

d_call: -
clone_size: -
j_call: TRBJ1-2
v_call: TRBV7-2
cdr3_length: 13
cdr3_nt: TGTGCCAGCAGCTTAGGGGGAAGCTATGGCTACACCTTC
cdr3_aa: CASSLGGSYGYTF

d_call: -
clone_size: -
j_call: TRBJ1-5
v_call: TRBV12-3/TRBV12-4
cdr3_length: 13
cdr3_nt: TGTGCCAGCAGCATGGGAGGCAATCAGCCCCAGCATTTT
cdr3_aa: CASSMGGNQPQHF

d_call: TRBD2
clone_size: -
j_call: TRBJ2-7
v_call: TRBV27
cdr3_length: 21
cdr3_nt: TGTGCCAGCAGTCCCTTACAACGAAAACTAGCGGGAGGGGGGAATACCTACGAGCAGTACTTC
cdr3_aa: CASSPLQRKLAGGGNTYEQYF

d_call: -
clone_size: few
j_call: TRBJ2-6
v_call: TRBV7-8
cdr3_length: 22
cdr3_nt: TGTGCCAGCAGCCAGAGGTGGAGGGGGGAGGACTCCTCTCTCTCTGGGGCCAACGTCCTGACTTTC
cdr3_aa: CASSQRWRGEDSSLSGANVLTF

d_call: TRBD2
clone_size: -
j_call: TRBJ2-1
v_call: TRBV19
cdr3_length: 15
cdr3_nt: TGTGCCACAACGGGGCGGGAGGGGTCCTACAATGAGCAGTTCTTC
cdr3_aa: CATTGREGSYNEQFF

d_call: -
clone_size: -
j_call: TRBJ1-1
v_call: TRBV6-5
cdr3_length: 13
cdr3_nt: TGTGCCAGCACTCAGAACTTGAACACTGAAGCTTTCTTT
cdr3_aa: CASTQNLNTEAFF

d_call: -
clone_size: once
j_call: TRBJ1-1
v_call: TRBV27
cdr3_length: 13
cdr3_nt: TGTGCCAGCAGTCCGTACAAGAACACTGAAGCTTTCTTT
cdr3_aa: CASSPYKNTEAFF

d_call: TRBD1
clone_size: -
j_call: TRBJ2-2
v_call: TRBV10-2
cdr3_length: 15
cdr3_nt: TGCGCCAGCATCCCGGGACAGGGTTCCGCCGGGGAGCTGTTTTTT
cdr3_aa: CASIPGQGSAGELFF

d_call: -
clone_size: -
j_call: TRBJ1-2
v_call: TRBV28
cdr3_length: 12
cdr3_nt: TGTGCCAGCAGTCTGGTTGAGTGGGGCTACACCTTC
cdr3_aa: CASSLVEWGYTF